One sample yielded the 16 T cell receptor beta chains listed below, sequenced in a study of blood T cell repertoires in COVID-19. Profiling relied on immunoSEQ multiplex PCR, and the TCRdb table lists in-frame clones only, not all of them. In the table there are around 240,000 clones, approximately 85% of which are singletons. Sample: PBMCs or T cells enriched from blood (not recorded which). These TCRs come from a woman aged 45-59 years who had recovered from COVID-19.

The V call is TRBV6-1, the J call TRBJ2-3; tentatively, D is TRBD1 (6 bases). Trimming removed 2 bases from V and 7 bases from J, with 13 bases in between. CDR3 length equals 14 residues. Germline lookup yields CDR1 MNHNS and CDR2 SASEGT. CDR3 sequence reads: CASSEFRGTNTQYF. CDR3 DNA sequence: TGTGCCAGCAGTGAATTTAGGGGGACAAATACGCAGTATTTT.

This clone appeared a single time. The genes are TRBV28 and TRBJ2-2, with a tentative D call TRBD2 (6 bases). Germline CDR1 MDHEN, CDR2 SYDVKM. Trimming shortened V by 5 bases and J by 9 bases, and 22 bases separated the two germline ends. This CDR3 is 16 amino acids long. The CDR3 loop reads CASSTPASARWWELFF. CDR3 sequence (DNA): TGTGCCAGCAGTACCCCAGCTAGCGCCCGGTGGTGGGAGCTGTTTTTT.

The DNA of the CDR3 is TGCAGCGTGACAGGATACAATGAGCAGTTCTTC. It codes for CSVTGYNEQFF. The rearrangement links TRBV29-1 to TRBJ2-1; the D gene is possibly TRBD1 (6 bases). CDR3 length: 11 residues. The ends were cut back, 6 bases at V and 4 bases at J, with 7 bases in the middle. Germline assignment: CDR1 SQVTM and CDR2 ANQGSEA.

The rearrangement uses TRBV7-9 and TRBJ1-1, with D uncertain. V was pared by 3 bases and J by 4 bases, with 15 bases between. CDR3 size: 15 residues. Looked up from germline, CDR1 is SEHNR and CDR2 is FQNEAQ (reference sequence). CDR3 sequence reads: CASSFDRGRVTEAFF. CDR3 sequence (DNA): TGTGCCAGCAGCTTCGACCGAGGGCGGGTCACTGAAGCTTTCTTT.

V and J are TRBV2 and TRBJ2-7, with 7 bases identical to TRBD2. The CDR3 extends over 15 amino acids. Germline V gene lookup returns CDR1 SNHLY and CDR2 FYNNEI. J was trimmed by 1 base and V by 7 bases; bases with no gene match: 10. In DNA form, the CDR3 reads TGTGCCAGCACCGGAGCGGGACTGACATCCTACGAGCAGTACTTC. Translating it yields CASTGAGLTSYEQYF.

The chain has TRBV6-2 or TRBV6-3 and TRBJ2-1; 10 bases align to TRBD2. The CDR3 loop spans 15 amino acids. V gave up 0 bases and J gave up 7 bases; unmatched junction bases: 3. Germline values: CDR1 MNHEY, CDR2 SVGEGT. The CDR3 protein is CASSYSTTSGNEQFF. CDR3 nucleotide sequence: TGTGCCAGCAGTTACTCTACGACTAGCGGGAATGAGCAGTTCTTC.

This clone was counted only a few times. The chain carries TRBV10-1 and TRBJ1-2; TRBD1 agrees at 7 bases. CDR3 size: 14 residues. The germline V gene encodes CDR1 WNHNN and CDR2 SYGVQD (reference sequence). V was pared by 2 bases and J by 4 bases, with 4 bases of the junction left unmatched. CDR3 in amino acids: CASSETRTGYGYTF. Written as DNA, the CDR3 is TGCGCCAGCAGTGAGACCCGGACAGGCTATGGCTACACCTTC.

V gene TRBV27 combines with J gene TRBJ1-5, with 8 bases lining up with TRBD1. This CDR3 contains 15 residues. Trimming removed 5 bases from V and 7 bases from J; junction bases left unmatched: 10. The germline CDR1 and CDR2 sequences are MNHEY and SMNVEV (reference sequence). CDR3 sequence: CASSPTRGPGQPQHF. For the CDR3, the DNA is TGTGCCAGCAGTCCTACCAGGGGGCCCGGCCAGCCCCAGCATTTT.

V and J are TRBV6-2 or TRBV6-3 and TRBJ2-6, with D tentatively TRBD1 (5 bases). This CDR3 contains 20 residues. Trimming cost V 0 bases and J 0 bases, with 18 bases left between them. From germline, CDR1 is MNHEY and CDR2 SVGEGT. This chain's CDR3 is CASSYSTSQVSNSGANVLTF. CDR3 coding DNA: TGTGCCAGCAGTTACTCGACGTCACAGGTATCCAACTCTGGGGCCAACGTCCTGACTTTC.

The chain is built from TRBV28 and TRBJ2-7; D possibly corresponds to TRBD2 (6 bases). The germline V gene encodes CDR1 MDHEN and CDR2 SYDVKM. Trimming removed 5 bases at V and 2 bases at J, with 16 bases between. This CDR3 comprises 15 residues. The CDR3 loop reads CASSIISGKAYEQYF. The DNA for the CDR3 is TGTGCCAGCAGTATAATTAGCGGTAAGGCCTACGAGCAGTACTTC.

Only one count was recorded for this clone. The chain couples TRBV5-4 to TRBJ1-3; D ambiguous. CDR1 SGHNT and CDR2 YYREEE come from the germline V gene (reference sequence). V was pared by 3 bases and J by 1 base, with 8 bases between. The CDR3 covers 14 residues. CDR3 region: CASSSPQSGNTIYF. The CDR3 bases are TGTGCCAGCAGCTCCCCCCAATCTGGAAACACCATATATTTT. Looking up the rest from reference TRBV5-4 and TRBJ1-3 gives the full variable domain: ETGVTQSPTHLIKTRGQQVTLRCSSQSGHNTVSWYQQALGQGPQFIFQYYREEENGRGNFPPRFSGLQFPNYSSELNVNALELDDSALYLCASSSPQSGNTIYFGEGSWLTVV.

The genes are TRBV24-1 and TRBJ2-3; D is possibly TRBD1 (5 bases). Trimming removed 5 bases at V and 1 base at J, with 15 bases between. The CDR3 contains 16 residues. Germline V gives CDR1 KGHDR, CDR2 SFDVKD. The DNA for the CDR3 is TGTGCCACCAGTGGTGGGGCGGAGAAGGGCACAGATACGCAGTATTTT. Translated: CATSGGAEKGTDTQYF.

This chain links TRBV5-4 with TRBJ1-2, with unresolved D. Germline-derived CDR1 and CDR2 are SGHNT and YYREEE (reference sequence). The length of the CDR3 is 18 residues. Trimming shortened V by 1 base and J by 4 bases, and 23 bases separated the two germline ends. This CDR3 is CASSLLSFLRERGYGYTF. In DNA, the CDR3 is TGTGCCAGCAGCTTGTTATCGTTCTTGAGGGAGAGAGGCTATGGCTACACCTTC.

Only a few counts were recorded for this clone. The chain uses TRBV3-1 (or the pseudogene TRBV3-2) and TRBJ2-2; D is unresolved. Germline values: CDR1 LGHDT, CDR2 YNNKEL (reference sequence). There are 11 residues in the CDR3. V lost 8 bases and J lost 6, with 7 bases in between. The CDR3, as DNA: TGTGCCAGCCACACCGCCGGGGAGCTGTTTTTT. Its translation is CASHTAGELFF.

J is TRBJ2-2 and V is TRBV6-5; perhaps TRBD1 as D (6 bases). The CDR3 has 14 amino acids. V was cut by 10 bases and J by 6 bases, with 18 bases left in between. CDR1 is MNHEY and CDR2 is SVGAGI in the germline V gene. CDR3 region: CATRLTGRAGELFF. The CDR3 DNA is TGTGCCACCCGACTTACAGGGCGCGCCGGGGAGCTGTTTTTT.

The rearrangement uses TRBV7-9 and TRBJ2-2, with 14 positions matching TRBD2. With 0 bases clipped from V and 6 bases from J, the junction kept 6 bases outside the gene matches. The CDR3 runs 18 residues. CDR1 SEHNR and CDR2 FQNEAQ come from the germline V gene (reference sequence). The CDR3 here is CASSLASGTSGSPGELFF. CDR3 DNA: TGTGCCAGCAGCTTAGCAAGTGGGACTAGCGGGAGCCCCGGGGAGCTGTTTTTT.